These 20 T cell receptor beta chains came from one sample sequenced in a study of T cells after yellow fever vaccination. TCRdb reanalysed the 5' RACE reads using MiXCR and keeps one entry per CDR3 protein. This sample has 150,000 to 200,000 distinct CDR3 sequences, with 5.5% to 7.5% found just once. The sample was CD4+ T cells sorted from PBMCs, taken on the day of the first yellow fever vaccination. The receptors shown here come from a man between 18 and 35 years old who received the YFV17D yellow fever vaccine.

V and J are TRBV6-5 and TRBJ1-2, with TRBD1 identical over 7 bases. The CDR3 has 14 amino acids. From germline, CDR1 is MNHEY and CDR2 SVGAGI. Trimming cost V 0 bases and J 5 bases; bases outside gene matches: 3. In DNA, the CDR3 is TGTGCCAGCAGTTACTCCACAGGGGCGTATGGCTACACCTTC. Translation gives CASSYSTGAYGYTF.

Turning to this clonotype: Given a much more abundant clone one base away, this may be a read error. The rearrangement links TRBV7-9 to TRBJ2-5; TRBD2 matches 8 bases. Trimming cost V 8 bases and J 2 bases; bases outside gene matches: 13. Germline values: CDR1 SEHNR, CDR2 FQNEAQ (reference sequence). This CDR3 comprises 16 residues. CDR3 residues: CASGGRTIGAQETQYF. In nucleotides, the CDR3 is TGTGCCAGCGGCGGGAGGACTATCGGGGCGCAAGAGACCCAGTACTTC.

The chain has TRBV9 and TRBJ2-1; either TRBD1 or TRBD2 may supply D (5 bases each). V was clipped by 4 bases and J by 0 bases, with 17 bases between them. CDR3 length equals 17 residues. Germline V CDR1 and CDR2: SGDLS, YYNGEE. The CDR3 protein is CASSLQTGAPSYNEQFF. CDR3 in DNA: TGTGCCAGCAGCTTACAGACCGGGGCCCCCTCCTACAATGAGCAGTTCTTC.

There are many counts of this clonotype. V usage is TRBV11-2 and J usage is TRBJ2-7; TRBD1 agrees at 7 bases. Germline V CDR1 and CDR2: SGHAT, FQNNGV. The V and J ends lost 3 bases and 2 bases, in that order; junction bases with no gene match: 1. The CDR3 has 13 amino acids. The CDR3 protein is CASSFGQAYEQYV. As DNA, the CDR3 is TGTGCCAGCAGCTTCGGACAGGCCTACGAGCAGTACGTC.

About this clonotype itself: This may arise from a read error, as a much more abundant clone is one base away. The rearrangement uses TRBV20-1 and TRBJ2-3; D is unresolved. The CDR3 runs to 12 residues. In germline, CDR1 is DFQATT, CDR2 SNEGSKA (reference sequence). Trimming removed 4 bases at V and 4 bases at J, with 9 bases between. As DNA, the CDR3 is TGCAGTGCTATCGGCTCTCCAGATACGCAGTATTTT. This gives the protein CSAIGSPDTQYF.

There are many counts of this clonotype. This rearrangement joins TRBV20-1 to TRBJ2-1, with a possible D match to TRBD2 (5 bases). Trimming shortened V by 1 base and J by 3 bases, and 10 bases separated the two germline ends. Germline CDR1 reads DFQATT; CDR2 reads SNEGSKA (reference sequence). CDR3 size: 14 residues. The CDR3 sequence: CSARVVANYNEQFF. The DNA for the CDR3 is TGCAGTGCTAGAGTGGTAGCGAACTACAATGAGCAGTTCTTC.

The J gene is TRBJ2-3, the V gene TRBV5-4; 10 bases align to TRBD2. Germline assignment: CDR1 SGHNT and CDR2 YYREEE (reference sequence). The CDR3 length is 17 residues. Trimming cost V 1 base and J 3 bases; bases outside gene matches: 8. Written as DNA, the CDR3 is TGTGCCAGCAGCTTGTCGGTAGCGGGGGGCCATACAGATACGCAGTATTTT. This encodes CASSLSVAGGHTDTQYF.

The CDR3 DNA sequence: TGCGCCAGCAGCTTGGGGGCAATATACAATGAGCAGTTCTTC. Translated: CASSLGAIYNEQFF. The chain recombines TRBV5-1 with TRBJ2-1; no clear D. Germline CDR1 is SGHRS and CDR2 is YFSETQ. The CDR3 length is 14 residues. V dropped 0 bases and J dropped 4 bases, with 8 bases sitting between them.

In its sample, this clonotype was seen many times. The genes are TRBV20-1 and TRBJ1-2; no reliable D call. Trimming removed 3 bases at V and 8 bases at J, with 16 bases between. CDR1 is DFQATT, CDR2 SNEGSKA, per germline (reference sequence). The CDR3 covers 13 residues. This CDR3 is CSARFRLSSGYTF. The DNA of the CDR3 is TGCAGTGCTAGGTTCAGGCTATCTTCAGGCTACACCTTC.

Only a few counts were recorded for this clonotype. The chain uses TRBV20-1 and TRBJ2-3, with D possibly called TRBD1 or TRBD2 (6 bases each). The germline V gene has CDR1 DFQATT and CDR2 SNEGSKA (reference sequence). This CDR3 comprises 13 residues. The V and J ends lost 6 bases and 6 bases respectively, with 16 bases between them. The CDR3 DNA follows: TGCAGTGCCCGAAACGGGGGCGGGGATACGCAGTATTTT. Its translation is CSARNGGGDTQYF.

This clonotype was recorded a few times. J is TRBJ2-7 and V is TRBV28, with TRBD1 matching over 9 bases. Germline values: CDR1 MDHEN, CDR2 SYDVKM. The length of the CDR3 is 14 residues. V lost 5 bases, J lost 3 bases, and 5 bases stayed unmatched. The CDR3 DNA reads TGTGCCAGCAGTCGGACAGGGGCTGGCTACGAGCAGTACGTC. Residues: CASSRTGAGYEQYV.

CDR3 in amino acids: CASSAREGSGEKLFF. The CDR3 nucleotides are TGTGCCAGCAGCGCCCGAGAAGGGTCAGGTGAAAAACTGTTTTTT. The chain recombines TRBV5-4 with TRBJ1-4; D unresolved. Germline V lookup: CDR1 SGHNT, CDR2 YYREEE (reference sequence). The CDR3 loop spans 15 amino acids. The ends were cut back, 4 bases at V and 7 bases at J, with 17 bases in the middle.

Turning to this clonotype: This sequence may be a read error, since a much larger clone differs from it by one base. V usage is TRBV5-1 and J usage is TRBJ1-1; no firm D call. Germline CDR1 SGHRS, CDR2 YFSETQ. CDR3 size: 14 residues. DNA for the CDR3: TGCGCCAGAAGCTTGCGCCCCGACCCTTTAGGGGCTTTCTTT. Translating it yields CARSLRPDPLGAFF.

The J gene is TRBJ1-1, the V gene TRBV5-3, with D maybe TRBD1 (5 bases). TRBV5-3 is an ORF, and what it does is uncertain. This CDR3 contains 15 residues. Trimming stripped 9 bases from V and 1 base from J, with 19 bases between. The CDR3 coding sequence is TGTGCCATGAGCCCGGGGCACCGGCAGAACACTGAAGCTTTCTTT. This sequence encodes CAMSPGHRQNTEAFF.

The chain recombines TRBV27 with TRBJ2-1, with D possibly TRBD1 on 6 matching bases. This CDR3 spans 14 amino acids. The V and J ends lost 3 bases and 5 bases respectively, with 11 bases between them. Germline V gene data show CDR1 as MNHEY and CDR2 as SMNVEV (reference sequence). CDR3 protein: CASSFNRENNEQFF. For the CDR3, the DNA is TGTGCCAGCAGTTTTAACAGGGAAAACAATGAGCAGTTCTTC.

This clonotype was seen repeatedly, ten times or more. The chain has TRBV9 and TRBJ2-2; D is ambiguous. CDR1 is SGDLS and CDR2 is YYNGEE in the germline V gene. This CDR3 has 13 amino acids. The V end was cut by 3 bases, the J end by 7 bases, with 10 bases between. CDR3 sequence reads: CASSGLVGGELFF. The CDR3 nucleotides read TGTGCCAGCAGCGGGCTTGTAGGCGGGGAGCTGTTTTTT.

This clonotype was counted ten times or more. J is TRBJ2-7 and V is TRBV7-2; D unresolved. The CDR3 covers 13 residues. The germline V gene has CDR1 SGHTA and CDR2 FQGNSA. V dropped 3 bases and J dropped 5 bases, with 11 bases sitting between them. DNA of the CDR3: TGTGCCAGCAGCTTCAGTAGAGACGACGAGCAGTACTTC. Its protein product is CASSFSRDDEQYF.

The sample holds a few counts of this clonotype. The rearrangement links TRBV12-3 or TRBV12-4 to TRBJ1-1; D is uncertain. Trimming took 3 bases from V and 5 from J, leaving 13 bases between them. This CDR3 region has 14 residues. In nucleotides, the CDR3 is TGTGCCAGCAGTTTGATCCGGGGAAGTACTGAAGCTTTCTTT. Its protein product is CASSLIRGSTEAFF.

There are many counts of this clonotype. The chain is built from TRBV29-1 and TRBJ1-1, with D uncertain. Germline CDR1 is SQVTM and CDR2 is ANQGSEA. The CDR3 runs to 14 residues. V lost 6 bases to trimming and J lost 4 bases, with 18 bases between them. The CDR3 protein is CSVSPIGRSTEAFF. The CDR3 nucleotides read TGCAGCGTAAGTCCGATTGGCAGGAGCACTGAAGCTTTCTTT.

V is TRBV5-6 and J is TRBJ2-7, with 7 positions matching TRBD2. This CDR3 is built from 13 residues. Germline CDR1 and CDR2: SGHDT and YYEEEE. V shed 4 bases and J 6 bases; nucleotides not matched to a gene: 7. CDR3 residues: CASSRGGICEQYF. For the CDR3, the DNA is TGTGCCAGCAGCCGCGGGGGAATCTGCGAGCAGTACTTC.